These T cell receptor beta chains were read from a single sample in a study of blood T cells in healthy people across ages. TCRdb ran MiXCR on the 5' RACE reads and lists one entry per CDR3 protein. Seen here are roughly 1,700,000 distinct CDR3 sequences, roughly 30% observed once, and the top ten hold about 7.7%. Input material: blood. These TCRs come from a woman aged 25-40 years in good health. The CDR3 runs from the conserved cysteine through the conserved F or W. D genes are given only for firm matches. Some rows have no size entry. The others give once, few or many, or a class for an expanded clone.

clone_size j_call v_call d_call cdr3_aa cdr3_nt
few TRBJ2-5 TRBV2 . CASSEARTAQEAQYF TGTGCCAGCAGTGAAGCGCGGACAGCACAAGAGGCCCAGTACTTC
few TRBJ1-1 TRBV6-6 . CASSYRGGEAFF TGTGCCAGCAGTTACCGAGGCGGTGAAGCTTTCTTT
many TRBJ2-7 TRBV10-3 TRBD1 CAIGARDSSYEQYF TGTGCCATCGGAGCCCGGGACAGCTCCTACGAGCAGTACTTC
. TRBJ1-1 TRBV20-1 . CSAPHDTEAFF TGCAGTGCTCCTCATGACACTGAAGCTTTCTTT
many TRBJ2-1 TRBV20-1 TRBD2 CSARDPASGTHNEQFF TGCAGTGCTAGAGATCCCGCTAGCGGGACCCACAATGAGCAGTTCTTC
. TRBJ1-4 TRBV28 . CASTAGSTGEKLFF TGTGCCAGCACGGCGGGCTCGACCGGGGAAAAACTGTTTTTT
. TRBJ2-7 TRBV7-2 TRBD1 CASRKGGTAGYEQYF TGTGCCAGCCGGAAAGGTGGGACAGCCGGCTACGAGCAGTACTTC
. TRBJ2-4 TRBV6-2/TRBV6-3 . CATVHWGGEGNIQYF TGTGCCACCGTGCACTGGGGGGGCGAGGGAAACATTCAGTACTTC
. TRBJ1-1 TRBV5-1 . CASSPDMPSRNTEAFF TGCGCCAGCAGCCCTGACATGCCCTCCCGGAACACTGAAGCTTTCTTT
few TRBJ2-7 TRBV28 . CASSLTVSFYEQYF TGTGCCAGCAGTTTGACGGTTAGCTTCTACGAGCAGTACTTC
once TRBJ2-3 TRBV4-1 . CASSQDHLGDTQYF TGCGCCAGCAGCCAAGATCACCTAGGAGATACGCAGTATTTT
. TRBJ1-5 TRBV19 . CASMNREGRNQPQHF TGTGCCAGTATGAACAGGGAGGGACGCAATCAGCCCCAGCATTTT
. TRBJ2-1 TRBV6-5 TRBD2 CASSYSRLAGGNEQFF TGTGCCAGCAGTTACTCGCGGCTAGCCGGGGGGAATGAGCAGTTCTTC
few TRBJ2-3 TRBV25-1 TRBD2 CASSESPRWGGTDTQYF TGTGCCAGCAGTGAATCCCCTCGGTGGGGGGGTACAGATACGCAGTATTTT
few TRBJ2-3 TRBV20-1 TRBD2 CSARDPSGYTDTQYF TGCAGTGCTAGAGATCCTAGCGGATACACAGATACGCAGTATTTT
. TRBJ2-5 TRBV7-2 TRBD1 CASRKSIRDSRQETQYF TGTGCCAGCAGAAAAAGTATCCGGGACAGTAGACAAGAGACCCAGTACTTC